This entry lists 13 T cell receptor beta chains sequenced from one sample in a study of blood T cell repertoires in COVID-19. The data were produced by immunoSEQ multiplex PCR, yet TCRdb's version contains in-frame clones alone and is incomplete. The sample holds about 400,000 clones, 70% to 90% seen once. Source material: PBMCs or T cells enriched from blood (not recorded which). These receptors came from a woman under 30 with acute COVID-19.

The rearrangement uses TRBV7-9 and TRBJ2-5; 8 bases are a match to TRBD1. In germline, CDR1 is SEHNR, CDR2 FQNEAQ (reference sequence). The V and J ends lost 0 bases and 2 bases, in that order; junction bases with no gene match: 2. The CDR3 length is 15 residues. CDR3 coding DNA: TGTGCCAGCAGCTTAGCCAGGGGGCGTCAAGAGACCCAGTACTTC. Its translation: CASSLARGRQETQYF.

The chain employs TRBV10-3 and TRBJ2-2, with D uncertain. The CDR3 spans 15 residues. The germline V gene encodes CDR1 ENHRY and CDR2 SYGVKD. V was clipped by 4 bases and J by 1 base, with 10 bases between them. The CDR3 DNA reads as TGTGCCATCAGTGGATGGGCCGAGAACACCGGGGAGCTGTTTTTT. Its protein is CAISGWAENTGELFF.

J is TRBJ2-7 and V is TRBV10-1; 8 nucleotides align to TRBD1. Trimming cost V 9 bases and J 5 bases; bases outside gene matches: 9. In germline, CDR1 is WNHNN, CDR2 SYGVQD (reference sequence). The CDR3 is 13 residues long. The CDR3 DNA reads as TGCGCCAGTAACCGGACAGGGCGAAACGAGCAGTACTTC. Translation: CASNRTGRNEQYF.

CDR3 region: CASSQPGGHRTEAFF. CDR3 in DNA: TGCGCCAGCAGCCAACCCGGGGGGCATAGGACTGAAGCTTTCTTT. The chain combines TRBV4-3 with TRBJ1-1, with D possibly TRBD1 on 6 matching bases. The V end was cut by 2 bases, the J end by 5 bases, with 15 bases between. This CDR3 is built from 15 residues. Germline lookup yields CDR1 LGHNA and CDR2 YSLEER.

V gene TRBV19 combines with J gene TRBJ1-5, with TRBD1 identical over 9 bases. Germline V gives CDR1 LNHDA, CDR2 SQIVND (reference sequence). This CDR3 contains 15 residues. The V and J ends lost 7 bases and 7 bases, in that order; junction bases with no gene match: 11. For the CDR3, the DNA is TGTGCCAGTACCCCCCAGGGACAGGGAAGCCAGCCCCAGCATTTT. It encodes CASTPQGQGSQPQHF.

The genes are TRBV7-2 and TRBJ2-7, with TRBD1 matching over 8 bases. The CDR3 runs to 16 residues. With V trimmed by 5 bases and J by 2 bases, 11 bases remained unmatched. Germline V lookup: CDR1 SGHTA, CDR2 FQGNSA. The DNA of the CDR3 is TGTGCCAGCAGCCCCAAGGGGGGACAGGATGCCTACGAGCAGTACTTC. This encodes CASSPKGGQDAYEQYF.

The chain is built from TRBV6-5 and TRBJ2-5, with 13 bases matching TRBD2. Looked up from germline, CDR1 is MNHEY and CDR2 is SVGAGI. The CDR3 is 13 residues long. Trimming at V came to 11 bases and at J to 5 bases, leaving 5 bases not matched to a gene. CDR3 DNA sequence: TGTGCCGCCACGGGACTAGCGGGGGAGACCCAGTACTTC. Amino acid sequence: CAATGLAGETQYF.

This clone was detected only once. The chain employs TRBV9 and TRBJ2-1; 10 bases agree with TRBD2. The junction had 2 bases not matched to a gene; V was cut back by 1 base and J by 4 bases. Germline V gives CDR1 SGDLS, CDR2 YYNGEE. This CDR3 has 15 residues. The CDR3 loop reads CASSVLAGAYNEQFF. In DNA, the CDR3 is TGTGCCAGCAGCGTACTAGCGGGAGCTTACAATGAGCAGTTCTTC.

This clone was recorded only once. The rearrangement links TRBV18 to TRBJ1-6; no clear D gene. Trimming took off 0 bases at V and 15 bases at J, with 6 bases between the two ends. Germline assignment: CDR1 KGHSH and CDR2 LQKENI. The CDR3 is 11 residues long. The CDR3 loop is CASSPPSNLHF. The CDR3 DNA follows: TGTGCCAGCTCACCACCTAGTAACCTCCACTTT.

Note on this clone: The same CDR3 can be traced to other DNA sequences in this sample. The rearrangement links TRBV7-2 to TRBJ2-7; D is unclear. The CDR3 consists of 13 residues. The germline V gene encodes CDR1 SGHTA and CDR2 FQGNSA. V was clipped by 1 base and J by 4 bases, with 8 bases between them. The CDR3 is CASSLDPAYEQYF. CDR3 nucleotides: TGTGCCAGCAGCTTAGATCCAGCGTACGAGCAGTACTTC.

The chain employs TRBV11-3 and TRBJ2-2; tentatively, D is TRBD1 (5 bases). The germline V gene has CDR1 SGHNT and CDR2 YENEEA. The germline V and J ends were trimmed by 3 bases and 2 bases, with 10 bases remaining between them. The CDR3 sequence is 15 residues long. The chain's CDR3 is CASSFQGINTGELFF. For the CDR3, the DNA is TGTGCCAGCAGCTTCCAGGGAATTAACACCGGGGAGCTGTTTTTT.

This sequence joins TRBV7-8 and TRBJ1-2; D might be TRBD1 (6 bases). V gave up 1 base and J gave up 11 bases, with 20 bases separating them. The CDR3 consists of 15 residues. Germline V gives CDR1 SGHVS, CDR2 FQNEAQ. CDR3 in DNA: TGTGCCAGCAGCTTAGACAGGGACGGTATAATGGGATACACCTTC. It encodes CASSLDRDGIMGYTF.

V usage is TRBV20-1 and J usage is TRBJ2-7, with D perhaps TRBD1 (6 bases). Looked up from germline, CDR1 is DFQATT and CDR2 is SNEGSKA (reference sequence). The V end lost 3 bases, the J end lost 6 bases, and 21 bases lay between the germline ends. The CDR3 has 15 amino acids. The chain's CDR3 is CSASLKDSFRGEQYF. DNA for the CDR3: TGCAGTGCTAGTTTAAAGGACAGTTTTAGGGGCGAGCAGTACTTC.